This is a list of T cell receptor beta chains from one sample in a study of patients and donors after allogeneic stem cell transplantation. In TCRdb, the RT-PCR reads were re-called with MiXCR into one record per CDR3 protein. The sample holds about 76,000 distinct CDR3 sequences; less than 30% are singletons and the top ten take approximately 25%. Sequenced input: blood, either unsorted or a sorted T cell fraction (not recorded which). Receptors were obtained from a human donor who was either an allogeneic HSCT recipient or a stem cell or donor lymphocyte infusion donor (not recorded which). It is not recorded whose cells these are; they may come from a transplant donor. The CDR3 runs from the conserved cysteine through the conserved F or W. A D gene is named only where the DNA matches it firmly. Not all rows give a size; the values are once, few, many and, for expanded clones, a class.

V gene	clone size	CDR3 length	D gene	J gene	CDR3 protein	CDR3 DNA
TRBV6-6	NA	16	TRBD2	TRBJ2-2	CASLTSGGHLTGELFF	TGTGCCAGTTTGACTAGCGGGGGACACCTCACCGGGGAGCTGTTTTTT
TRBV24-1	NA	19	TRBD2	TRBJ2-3	CATSDPPGSISGRTDTQYF	TGTGCCACCAGTGATCCTCCGGGGAGTATTAGCGGGAGGACAGATACGCAGTATTTT
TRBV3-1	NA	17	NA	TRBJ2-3	CASSHLTDSPSTDTQYF	TGTGCCAGCAGCCATCTCACGGACAGCCCTAGCACAGATACGCAGTATTTT
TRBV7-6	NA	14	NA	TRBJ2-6	CASSIDSGANVLTF	TGTGCCAGCAGTATTGACTCTGGGGCCAACGTCCTGACTTTC
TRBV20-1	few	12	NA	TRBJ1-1	CSAGWWNTEAFF	TGCAGTGCTGGTTGGTGGAACACTGAAGCTTTCTTT
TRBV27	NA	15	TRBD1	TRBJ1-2	CASSLSTGDPYGYTF	TGTGCCAGCAGTTTATCAACAGGGGACCCCTATGGCTACACCTTC
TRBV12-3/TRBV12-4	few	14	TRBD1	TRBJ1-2	CASSWSQGVVGYTF	TGTGCCAGCAGTTGGTCCCAGGGGGTGGTTGGCTACACCTTC
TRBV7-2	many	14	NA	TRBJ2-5	CASTGQFGQETQYF	TGTGCCAGCACCGGACAGTTTGGGCAAGAGACCCAGTACTTC
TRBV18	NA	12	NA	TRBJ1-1	CASSPRTGEAFF	TGTGCCAGCTCACCACGTACGGGGGAAGCTTTCTTT
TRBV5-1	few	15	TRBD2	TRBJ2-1	CASSLDVTSGLMGFF	TGCGCCAGCAGCTTGGATGTGACTAGCGGGCTAATGGGGTTCTTC
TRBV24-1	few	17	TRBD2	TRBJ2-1	CATSEPSGGVGGNEQFF	TGTGCCACCAGTGAACCAAGCGGGGGCGTTGGAGGAAATGAGCAGTTCTTC
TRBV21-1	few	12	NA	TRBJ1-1	CASPRVGTEAFF	TGTGCCAGCCCGAGGGTTGGCACTGAAGCTTTCTTT
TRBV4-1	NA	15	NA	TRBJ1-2	CASSQSTGSLGGYTF	TGCGCCAGCAGCCAAAGTACAGGATCTCTTGGTGGCTACACCTTC
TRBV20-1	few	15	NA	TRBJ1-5	CSASLQERPFQPQHF	TGCAGTGCTAGCCTACAGGAAAGACCGTTTCAGCCCCAGCATTTT
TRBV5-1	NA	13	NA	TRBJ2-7	CASSFDIHYEQYF	TGCGCCAGCAGCTTCGACATCCACTACGAGCAGTACTTC
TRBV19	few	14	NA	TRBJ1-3	CASIIGGTGNTIYF	TGTGCCAGTATAATCGGGGGAACTGGAAACACCATATATTTT
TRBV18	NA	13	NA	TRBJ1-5	CASSPGGEQPQHF	TGTGCCAGCTCACCTGGGGGAGAGCAGCCCCAGCATTTT
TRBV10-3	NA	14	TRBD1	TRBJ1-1	CAISDTGGRTEAFF	TGTGCCATCAGTGACACAGGGGGCCGGACTGAAGCTTTCTTT
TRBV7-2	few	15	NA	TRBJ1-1	CASSLGLYLGTEAFF	TGTGCCAGCAGCTTAGGTCTTTACCTAGGGACTGAAGCTTTCTTT
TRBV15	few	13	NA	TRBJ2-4	CATSRDRVDIQYF	TGTGCCACCAGCAGAGACAGGGTGGACATTCAGTACTTC
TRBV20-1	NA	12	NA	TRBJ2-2	CSARDRVGELFF	TGCAGTGCTAGAGATCGGGTCGGGGAGCTGTTTTTT
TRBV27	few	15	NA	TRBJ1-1	CASSFRGSLNTEAFF	TGTGCCAGCAGTTTCCGCGGGAGCTTGAACACTGAAGCTTTCTTT
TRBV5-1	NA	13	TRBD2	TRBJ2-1	CASKAGVLNEQFF	TGCGCCAGCAAGGCGGGAGTATTGAATGAGCAGTTCTTC
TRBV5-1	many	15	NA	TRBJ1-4	CASSSRTAGSEKLFF	TGCGCCAGCAGCTCCCGGACCGCCGGGAGTGAAAAACTGTTTTTT
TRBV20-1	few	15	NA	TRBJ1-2	CSATTPISGFYGYTF	TGCAGTGCTACCACACCCATTTCAGGGTTCTATGGCTACACCTTC
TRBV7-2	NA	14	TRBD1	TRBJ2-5	CASSSDRGQETQYF	TGTGCCAGCAGCTCAGACAGGGGACAAGAGACCCAGTACTTC
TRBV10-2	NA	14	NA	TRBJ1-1	CASTDYTGDTEAFF	TGCGCCAGCACAGACTACACGGGGGACACTGAAGCTTTCTTT
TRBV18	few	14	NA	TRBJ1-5	CASSPGRSNQPQHF	TGTGCCAGCTCACCTGGACGGAGCAATCAGCCCCAGCATTTT
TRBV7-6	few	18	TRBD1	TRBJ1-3	CASSSFTGTGVSGNTIYF	TGTGCCAGCAGCTCCTTCACCGGGACAGGGGTGTCTGGAAACACCATATATTTT
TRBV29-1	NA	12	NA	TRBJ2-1	CSVVWVYNEQFF	TGCAGCGTTGTTTGGGTTTACAATGAGCAGTTCTTC
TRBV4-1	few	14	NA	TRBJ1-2	CASSKNRETRGDTF	TGCGCCAGCAGCAAAAACAGGGAGACGAGGGGGGATACCTTC
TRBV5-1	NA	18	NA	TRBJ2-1	CASSLDVGQGISYNEQFF	TGCGCCAGCAGCTTGGACGTTGGGCAGGGCATCTCCTACAATGAGCAGTTCTTC
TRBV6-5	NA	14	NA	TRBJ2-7	CASKWTRRAYEQYF	TGTGCCAGCAAATGGACAAGGAGGGCCTACGAGCAGTACTTC
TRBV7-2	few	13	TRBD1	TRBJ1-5	CASSRTGVQPQHF	TGTGCCAGCAGCCGGACAGGAGTTCAGCCCCAGCATTTT
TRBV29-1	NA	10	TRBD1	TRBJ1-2	CSVRTGMNTF	TGCAGCGTGCGGACAGGGATGAACACCTTC
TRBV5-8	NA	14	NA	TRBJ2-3	CASSSAIRADTQYF	TGTGCCAGCAGCTCAGCTATACGCGCAGATACGCAGTATTTT
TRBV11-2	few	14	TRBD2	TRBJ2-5	CASGPLAGQETQYF	TGTGCCAGCGGGCCCTTAGCGGGTCAAGAGACCCAGTACTTC
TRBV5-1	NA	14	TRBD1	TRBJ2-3	CASTWDRGLDTQYF	TGCGCCAGCACTTGGGACAGGGGATTAGATACGCAGTATTTT
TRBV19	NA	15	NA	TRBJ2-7	CASSIGGAPTYEQYF	TGTGCCAGTAGTATAGGCGGGGCACCAACCTACGAGCAGTACTTC
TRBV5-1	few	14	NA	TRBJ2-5	CASSLITTGETQYF	TGCGCCAGCAGCTTGATCACCACCGGCGAGACCCAGTACTTC
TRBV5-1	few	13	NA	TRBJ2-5	CASSSNGQETQYF	TGCGCCAGCAGCTCCAACGGACAAGAGACCCAGTACTTC
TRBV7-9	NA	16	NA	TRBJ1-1	CASSSPVGGRVTEAFF	TGTGCCAGCAGCTCTCCAGTGGGGGGGAGGGTCACTGAAGCTTTCTTT
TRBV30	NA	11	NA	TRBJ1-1	CAWSLNTEAFF	TGTGCCTGGAGTTTGAACACTGAAGCTTTCTTT
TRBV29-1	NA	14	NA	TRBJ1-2	CSVETRPHNYGYTF	TGCAGCGTTGAGACAAGGCCCCATAACTATGGCTACACCTTC
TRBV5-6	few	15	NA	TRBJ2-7	CASSLPAGGLYEQYF	TGTGCCAGCAGCTTGCCGGCGGGCGGATTATACGAGCAGTACTTC
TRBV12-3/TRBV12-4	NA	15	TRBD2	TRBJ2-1	CASSYPGGSHNEQFF	TGTGCCAGCAGTTACCCGGGGGGGTCCCACAATGAGCAGTTCTTC
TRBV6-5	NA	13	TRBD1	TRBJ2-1	CASSGTGTLGQFF	TGTGCCAGCAGTGGGACAGGGACCCTTGGGCAGTTCTTC
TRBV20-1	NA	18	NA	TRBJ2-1	CSARDRAPRGPPSHEQFF	TGCAGTGCTAGAGATCGAGCACCCAGGGGCCCCCCAAGTCATGAGCAGTTCTTC
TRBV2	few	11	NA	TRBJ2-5	CAWWSQETQYF	TGTGCCTGGTGGTCCCAAGAGACCCAGTACTTC
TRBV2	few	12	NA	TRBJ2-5	CASGRGFQTQYF	TGTGCCAGCGGTAGGGGCTTTCAGACCCAGTACTTC
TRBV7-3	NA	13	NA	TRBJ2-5	CASRRGAGETQYF	TGTGCCAGCAGGAGGGGGGCAGGGGAGACCCAGTACTTC
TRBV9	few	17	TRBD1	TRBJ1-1	CASSVGTGALRETEAFF	TGTGCCAGCAGCGTAGGCACAGGGGCCCTAAGGGAGACTGAAGCTTTCTTT
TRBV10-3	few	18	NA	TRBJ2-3	CAISEPRQVSGSTDTQYF	TGTGCCATCAGTGAGCCCCGACAGGTATCGGGTAGCACAGATACGCAGTATTTT
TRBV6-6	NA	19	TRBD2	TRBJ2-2	CASSIPPGLAGANTGELFF	TGTGCCAGCAGTATACCCCCGGGACTAGCGGGAGCGAACACCGGGGAGCTGTTTTTT
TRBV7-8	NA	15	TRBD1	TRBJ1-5	CASSLQGALNQPQHF	TGTGCCAGCAGCTTACAGGGGGCGTTGAATCAGCCCCAGCATTTT
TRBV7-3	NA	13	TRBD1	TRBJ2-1	CASSSDREDEQFF	TGTGCCAGCAGCTCGGACAGGGAGGATGAGCAGTTCTTC
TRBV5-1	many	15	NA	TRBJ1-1	CASSLDGLRWAEAFF	TGCGCCAGCAGCCTAGACGGTTTGAGATGGGCTGAAGCTTTCTTT
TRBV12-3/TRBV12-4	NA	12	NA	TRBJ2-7	CASRRDSYEQYF	TGTGCCAGCAGGCGGGACAGCTACGAGCAGTACTTC
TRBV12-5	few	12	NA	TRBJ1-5	CASGSGQLILHF	TGTGCTAGTGGTTCCGGACAGCTCATCCTGCATTTT